The 30 T cell receptor beta chains in this list originate from one sample, sequenced in a study of blood T cell repertoires in COVID-19. Sequencing used immunoSEQ multiplex PCR; TCRdb keeps in-frame clones, though not all of them. The data contain some 490,000 clones, 75% to 90% of them singletons. Sample: PBMCs or T cells enriched from blood (not recorded which). The receptors come from a woman aged 55-69 years who had recovered from COVID-19.

This sequence joins TRBV5-6 and TRBJ1-5; D uncertain. V dropped 4 bases and J dropped 5 bases, with 16 bases sitting between them. Germline CDR1 reads SGHDT; CDR2 reads YYEEEE. CDR3 length equals 15 residues. Here the CDR3 reads CASSRYQLVDQPQHF. The CDR3 nucleotides are TGTGCCAGCAGCAGGTACCAACTAGTAGATCAGCCCCAGCATTTT.

The chain uses TRBV2 and TRBJ1-6; 7 bases map to TRBD1. The trim removed 4 bases at V and 5 bases at J, leaving 5 bases unmatched. CDR1 is SNHLY and CDR2 is FYNNEI in the germline V gene. The CDR3 is made up of 15 amino acids. CDR3 region: CASSARGQNNSPLHF. In DNA, the CDR3 is TGTGCCAGCAGTGCCCGGGGACAGAATAATTCACCCCTCCACTTT.

The chain carries TRBV5-6 and TRBJ2-1; unclear D gene. V lost 2 bases to trimming and J lost 3 bases, with 6 bases between them. The CDR3 contains 13 residues. The germline gives CDR1 SGHDT, CDR2 YYEEEE. The CDR3 loop is CASSFGSYNEQFF. The CDR3 DNA sequence: TGTGCCAGCAGCTTTGGCAGCTACAATGAGCAGTTCTTC.

V and J are TRBV5-5 and TRBJ1-6; a weak D match, TRBD1 (6 bases). Germline assignment: CDR1 SGHKS and CDR2 YYEKEE (reference sequence). Trimming stripped 3 bases from V and 6 bases from J, with 10 bases between. The CDR3 runs to 14 residues. CDR3 region: CASSWEQGNSPLHF. The CDR3 DNA is TGTGCCAGCAGCTGGGAACAGGGTAATTCACCCCTCCACTTT.

The J gene is TRBJ1-4, the V gene TRBV3-1 (or the pseudogene TRBV3-2); maybe TRBD1 (6 bases). Trimming took off 1 base at V and 8 bases at J, with 17 bases between the two ends. The CDR3 is 16 amino acids. Germline V gives CDR1 LGHDT, CDR2 YNNKEL (reference sequence). This chain's CDR3 is CASSQAAGGLGEKLFF. CDR3 bases: TGTGCCAGCAGCCAAGCCGCGGGGGGCCTGGGGGAAAAACTGTTTTTT.

The V gene is TRBV19, the J gene TRBJ2-3; D perhaps matches TRBD2 (6 bases). V lost 3 bases and J lost 0, with 10 bases in between. This CDR3 comprises 15 residues. Germline V lookup: CDR1 LNHDA, CDR2 SQIVND (reference sequence). This CDR3 reads CASSIGGISTDTQYF. CDR3 sequence (DNA): TGTGCCAGTAGTATCGGCGGGATTAGCACAGATACGCAGTATTTT.

The chain uses TRBV30 and TRBJ1-5, with no clear D. Trimming shortened V by 2 bases and J by 7 bases, and 12 bases separated the two germline ends. Germline V lookup: CDR1 GTSNPN, CDR2 SVGIG (reference sequence). The CDR3 consists of 13 residues. CDR3 sequence: CAWSNRGEQPQHF. The CDR3 DNA follows: TGTGCCTGGAGTAACCGCGGTGAACAGCCCCAGCATTTT. The entire variable domain, with the rest obtained from reference TRBV30 and TRBJ1-5, is as follows: SQTIHQWPATLVQPVGSPLSLECTVEGTSNPNLYWYRQAAGRGLQLLFYSVGIGQISSEVPQNLSASRPQDRQFILSSKKLLLSDSGFYLCAWSNRGEQPQHFGDGTRLSIL.

The rearrangement uses TRBV6-5 and TRBJ1-5; TRBD1 matches 8 bases. V was pared by 6 bases and J by 0 bases, with 1 base of the junction left unmatched. The CDR3 covers 14 residues. From germline, CDR1 is MNHEY and CDR2 SVGAGI. CDR3 amino acids: CASRDRVSNQPQHF. The CDR3 nucleotides read TGTGCCAGCAGGGACAGGGTTAGCAATCAGCCCCAGCATTTT.

This chain uses TRBV27 with TRBJ1-6, with 7 positions matching TRBD1. The CDR3 spans 16 residues. CDR1 is MNHEY, CDR2 SMNVEV, per germline (reference sequence). With V trimmed by 7 bases and J by 6 bases, 12 bases remained unmatched. The CDR3 region has the DNA TGTGCCAGCACCCCGGGGACAGCGGTGTTTAATTCACCCCTCCACTTT. Amino acid sequence: CASTPGTAVFNSPLHF.

The rearrangement joins TRBV27 to TRBJ1-2; D may be TRBD1 (5 bases). The V end was cut by 7 bases, the J end by 0 bases, with 9 bases between. This CDR3 spans 13 amino acids. CDR1 MNHEY and CDR2 SMNVEV come from the germline V gene (reference sequence). The CDR3 reads CASKQGTNYGYTF. The CDR3 DNA reads TGTGCCAGCAAGCAGGGTACTAACTATGGCTACACCTTC.

V usage is TRBV3-1 (or the pseudogene TRBV3-2) and J usage is TRBJ2-2; possibly TRBD1 for D (6 bases). Germline V gene sequence: CDR1 LGHDT, CDR2 YNNKEL (reference sequence). Trimming removed 2 bases from V and 6 bases from J, with 16 bases in between. This CDR3 contains 16 residues. The CDR3 coding sequence is TGTGCCAGCAGCCAACTCTTACCCAAGGGGGCCGGGGAGCTGTTTTTT. Protein product: CASSQLLPKGAGELFF.

The gene calls are TRBV3-1 (or the pseudogene TRBV3-2) and TRBJ2-2; 7 bases agree with TRBD2. The CDR3 has 15 amino acids. Germline CDR1 is LGHDT and CDR2 is YNNKEL (reference sequence). The V gene end was trimmed by 2 bases and the J gene end by 5 bases; junction bases not matched to a gene: 5. Here the CDR3 DNA reads TGTGCCAGCAGCCAAACAAGCGGGGCGACCGGGGAGCTGTTTTTT. Translated, it gives CASSQTSGATGELFF.

J is TRBJ2-1 and V is TRBV7-9; 8 bases are a match to TRBD2. The CDR3 has 16 residues. V gave up 3 bases and J gave up 4 bases; unmatched junction bases: 8. Germline V gene lookup returns CDR1 SEHNR and CDR2 FQNEAQ (reference sequence). The CDR3 region has the DNA TGTGCCAGCAGCTTTCTCGGGGGGGTTGGTTACAATGAGCAGTTCTTC. It codes for CASSFLGGVGYNEQFF.

The rearrangement links TRBV21-1 to TRBJ1-6; the listed D gene, TRBD1, was not tested against the DNA. TRBV21-1 is assigned pseudogene status. The CDR3 totals 18 residues. The DNA of the CDR3 is TGTGCCAGCAGGGGGGACAGGCGGCGGGACTCCTATAATTCACCCCTCCACTTT. It translates to CASRGDRRRDSYNSPLHF.

The J gene is TRBJ2-1, the V gene TRBV18; TRBD2 matches 11 bases. CDR1 and CDR2 (germline): KGHSH, LQKENI. With 2 bases clipped from V and 8 bases from J, the junction kept 11 bases outside the gene matches. The CDR3 extends over 17 amino acids. CDR3 in DNA: TGTGCCAGCTCACCAGTAGCGGGGGGGCTTGTCCCCCATGAGCAGTTCTTC. This translates into CASSPVAGGLVPHEQFF.

This rearrangement joins TRBV5-4 to TRBJ2-7; D perhaps matches TRBD2 (7 bases). The CDR3 runs to 14 residues. V was cut by 6 bases and J by 5 bases, with 18 bases left in between. The V gene's germline CDR1 is SGHNT and CDR2 YYREEE (reference sequence). The CDR3 region has the DNA TGTGCCAGCACCCGAATCGAGGGGGGGAACGAGCAGTACGTC. This codes for CASTRIEGGNEQYV.

V and J are TRBV2 and TRBJ2-1, with D unresolved. From germline, CDR1 is SNHLY and CDR2 FYNNEI. The V and J ends lost 7 bases and 3 bases respectively, with 13 bases between them. The CDR3 totals 14 residues. CDR3 region: CASTAETFYNEQFF. In DNA form, the CDR3 reads TGTGCCAGCACCGCGGAGACTTTCTACAATGAGCAGTTCTTC.

CDR3 sequence (DNA): TGTGCCATCAGTGAAACTGCCCTCCAGCAGTACGTC. As protein: CAISETALQQYV. The rearrangement uses TRBV10-3 and TRBJ2-7; D unresolved. Per the germline V gene, CDR1 is ENHRY and CDR2 is SYGVKD. There are 12 residues in the CDR3. V was trimmed by 3 bases and J by 8 bases, leaving 11 bases between them.

The genes are TRBV19 and TRBJ1-4; 9 nucleotides match TRBD1. Per the germline V gene, CDR1 is LNHDA and CDR2 is SQIVND (reference sequence). After removal of 6 bases from V and 4 bases from J, the junction contained 12 bases not matched to a gene. This CDR3 has 17 amino acids. In nucleotides, the CDR3 is TGTGCCAGTAGCGGATCACCCGGGACAGGGAATAATGAAAAACTGTTTTTT. Translating it yields CASSGSPGTGNNEKLFF.

CDR3 protein: CASSLAPGQGHQPQHF. The DNA of the CDR3 is TGTGCCAGCAGCTTGGCTCCGGGACAGGGCCATCAGCCCCAGCATTTT. The gene calls are TRBV5-8 and TRBJ1-5; 9 bases line up with TRBD1. Trimming removed 0 bases from V and 5 bases from J; junction bases left unmatched: 6. Germline CDR1 reads SGHTS; CDR2 reads YDEGEE. This CDR3 contains 16 residues.

The chain carries TRBV9 and TRBJ1-5; 9 bases map to TRBD1. The germline gives CDR1 SGDLS, CDR2 YYNGEE. V was clipped by 7 bases and J by 6 bases; unmatched bases: 11. This CDR3 is built from 15 residues. This CDR3 is CASGGDRDSGQPQHF. Written as DNA, the CDR3 is TGTGCCAGCGGGGGGGACAGGGATAGTGGTCAGCCCCAGCATTTT.

The chain couples TRBV5-8 to TRBJ1-1; no firm D call. Germline V gene data show CDR1 as SGHTS and CDR2 as YDEGEE. The CDR3 sequence is 13 residues long. Trimming stripped 4 bases from V and 2 bases from J, with 9 bases between. The CDR3 nucleotides read TGTGCCAGCAGCCCACACATAAACACTGAAGCTTTCTTT. This sequence encodes CASSPHINTEAFF.

The V gene is TRBV7-2, the J gene TRBJ1-4; 10 bases line up with TRBD1. After removal of 5 bases from V and 7 bases from J, the junction contained 7 bases not matched to a gene. The CDR3 loop spans 15 amino acids. Germline V lookup: CDR1 SGHTA, CDR2 FQGNSA. Written as DNA, the CDR3 is TGTGCCAGCAGCCCGGGACAGGGGAGGTTTGAAAAACTGTTTTTT. Translating gives CASSPGQGRFEKLFF.

The V gene is TRBV30, the J gene TRBJ1-4, with D possibly matching TRBD1 (5 bases). Deletions cut 0 bases from V and 8 bases from J, with 16 bases between. The germline gives CDR1 GTSNPN, CDR2 SVGIG (reference sequence). CDR3 length equals 15 residues. In DNA form, the CDR3 reads TGTGCCTGGAGTGTCGAGGCGGGGCGCAGGGAAAAACTGTTTTTT. Its protein product is CAWSVEAGRREKLFF.

The chain recombines TRBV5-1 with TRBJ2-3, with TRBD1 matching over 10 bases. In germline, CDR1 is SGHRS, CDR2 YFSETQ. Trimming at V came to 2 bases and at J to 3 bases, leaving 6 bases not matched to a gene. The CDR3 consists of 16 residues. CDR3 loop: CASSFLGQGTTDTQYF. The CDR3, as DNA: TGCGCCAGCAGCTTTTTGGGACAGGGGACGACAGATACGCAGTATTTT.

The chain's CDR3 is CASGQGAQTEAFF. The CDR3 DNA sequence: TGTGCCAGCGGACAGGGGGCGCAGACTGAAGCTTTCTTT. The chain employs TRBV25-1 and TRBJ1-1; TRBD1 aligns across 11 bases. The CDR3 runs 13 residues. V was clipped by 8 bases and J by 5 bases; unmatched bases: 4. Germline V gene data show CDR1 as MGHDK and CDR2 as SYGVNS. The full variable domain, rest sourced from reference TRBV25-1 and TRBJ1-1, is EADIYQTPRYLVIGTGKKITLECSQTMGHDKMYWYQQDPGMELHLIHYSYGVNSTEKGDLSSESTVSRIRTEHFPLTLESARPSHTSQYLCASGQGAQTEAFFGQGTRLTVV.

In DNA, the CDR3 is TGTGCCAGCAGTTTTGTTGGACTCGGCTCTCAAGAGACCCAGTACTTC. As protein: CASSFVGLGSQETQYF. The chain links TRBV27 to TRBJ2-5; tentative D call: TRBD2 (5 bases). CDR1 is MNHEY, CDR2 SMNVEV, per germline (reference sequence). The CDR3 has 16 amino acids. V was pared by 3 bases and J by 2 bases, with 16 bases between.

With respect to this clone: The identical CDR3 is also encoded by other nucleotide sequences in the sample. The rearrangement joins TRBV12-3 or TRBV12-4 to TRBJ1-2; D perhaps matches TRBD1 (5 bases). CDR3 size: 13 residues. V gave up 4 bases and J gave up 11 bases, with 17 bases separating them. The CDR3 bases are TGTGCCAGCAGTTCTGGCAGGGTTTATTCTTACACCTTC. Its protein product is CASSSGRVYSYTF.

The chain is built from TRBV30 and TRBJ2-7; 7 nucleotides agree with TRBD1. CDR3 length: 13 amino acids. Germline V gene data show CDR1 as GTSNPN and CDR2 as SVGIG (reference sequence). J gave up 6 bases and V 0 bases, and 5 bases lay outside the gene matches. CDR3 region: CAWSVIAGGEQYV. DNA of the CDR3: TGTGCCTGGAGTGTAATAGCAGGGGGCGAGCAGTACGTC.

The gene calls are TRBV6-5 and TRBJ1-6; D possibly corresponds to TRBD1 (6 bases). Germline V gene lookup returns CDR1 MNHEY and CDR2 SVGAGI. V was trimmed by 6 bases and J by 7 bases, leaving 16 bases between them. The CDR3 has 15 amino acids. CDR3 sequence reads: CASRPSGVLNSPLHF. The CDR3 coding sequence is TGTGCCAGCAGACCCTCAGGGGTTCTGAATTCACCCCTCCACTTT.